One and the same sample provided the 3 T cell receptor beta chains below, sequenced in a study of blood T cell repertoires in COVID-19. The repertoire was sequenced with immunoSEQ multiplex PCR; TCRdb's copy has only in-frame clones and lacks some. The table records roughly 200,000 clones, roughly 77% of them present only once. The sample consisted of peripheral blood. These receptors were collected from a woman older than 75 with COVID-19, enrolled during active disease.

The chain employs TRBV19 and TRBJ1-2, with D possibly matching TRBD1 (6 bases). V was clipped by 3 bases and J by 6 bases, with 11 bases between them. The CDR3 runs 13 residues. CDR1 is LNHDA and CDR2 is SQIVND in the germline V gene (reference sequence). The CDR3 DNA is TGTGCCAGTAGTATGGGGGCTCCCCATGGCTACACCTTC. Protein: CASSMGAPHGYTF.

The DNA of the CDR3 is TGTGCCAGCAGTTTATCTACGGTGAACACTGAAGCTTTCTTT. The encoded protein is CASSLSTVNTEAFF. V is TRBV28 and J is TRBJ1-1; no reliable D call. CDR3 length: 14 amino acids. The germline V gene has CDR1 MDHEN and CDR2 SYDVKM. Between the trimmed V and J ends, which lost 1 base and 0 bases, there was a span of 6 bases.

This clone has a handful of counts. This sequence joins TRBV19 and TRBJ1-2; D might be TRBD1 (6 bases). Trimming took 7 bases from V and 6 from J, leaving 24 bases between them. Per the germline V gene, CDR1 is LNHDA and CDR2 is SQIVND (reference sequence). The CDR3 consists of 16 residues. The CDR3 nucleotides read TGTGCCAGTACCTTCTTGGGAACAGGGATGGAGGATGGCTACACCTTC. It yields the protein CASTFLGTGMEDGYTF.